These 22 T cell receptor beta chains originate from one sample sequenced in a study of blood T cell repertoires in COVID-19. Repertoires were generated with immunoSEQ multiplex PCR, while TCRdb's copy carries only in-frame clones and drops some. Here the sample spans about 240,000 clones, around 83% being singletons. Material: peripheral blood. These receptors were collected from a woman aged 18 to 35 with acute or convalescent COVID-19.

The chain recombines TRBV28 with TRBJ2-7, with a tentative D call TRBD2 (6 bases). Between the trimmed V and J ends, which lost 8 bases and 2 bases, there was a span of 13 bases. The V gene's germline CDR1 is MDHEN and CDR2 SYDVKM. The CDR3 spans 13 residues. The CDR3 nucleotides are TGTGCCAGCGCTAAAGGAGGGACCTACGAGCAGTACTTC. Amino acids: CASAKGGTYEQYF.

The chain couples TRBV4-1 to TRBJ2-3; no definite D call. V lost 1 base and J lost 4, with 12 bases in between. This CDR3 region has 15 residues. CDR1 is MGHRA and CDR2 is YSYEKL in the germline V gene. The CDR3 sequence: CASSQASHGSDTQYF. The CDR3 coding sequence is TGCGCCAGCAGCCAAGCGAGCCACGGGTCAGATACGCAGTATTTT.

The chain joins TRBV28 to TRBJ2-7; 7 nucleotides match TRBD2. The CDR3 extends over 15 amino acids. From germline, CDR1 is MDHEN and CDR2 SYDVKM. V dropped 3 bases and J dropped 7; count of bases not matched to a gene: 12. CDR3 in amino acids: CASSLIGGSRGEQYF. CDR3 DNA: TGTGCCAGCAGTTTGATCGGCGGGAGCCGGGGTGAGCAGTACTTC.

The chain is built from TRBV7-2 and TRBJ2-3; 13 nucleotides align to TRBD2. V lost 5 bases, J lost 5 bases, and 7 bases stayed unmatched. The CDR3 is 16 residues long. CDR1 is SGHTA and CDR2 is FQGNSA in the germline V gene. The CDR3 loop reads CASSRRTSGSGDTQYF. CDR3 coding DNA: TGTGCCAGCAGCCGTAGGACTAGCGGGAGTGGAGATACGCAGTATTTT. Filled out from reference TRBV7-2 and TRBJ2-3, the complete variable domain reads GAGVSQSPSNKVTEKGKDVELRCDPISGHTALYWYRQSLGQGLEFLIYFQGNSAPDKSGLPSDRFSAERTGGSVSTLTIQRTQQEDSAVYLCASSRRTSGSGDTQYFGPGTRLTVL.

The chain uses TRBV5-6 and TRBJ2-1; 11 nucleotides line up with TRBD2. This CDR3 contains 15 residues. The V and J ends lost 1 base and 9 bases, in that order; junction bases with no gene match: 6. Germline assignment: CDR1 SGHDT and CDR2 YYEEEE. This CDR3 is CASSLKLAGGREQFF. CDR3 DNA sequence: TGTGCCAGCAGCTTGAAGCTAGCGGGAGGTCGTGAGCAGTTCTTC.

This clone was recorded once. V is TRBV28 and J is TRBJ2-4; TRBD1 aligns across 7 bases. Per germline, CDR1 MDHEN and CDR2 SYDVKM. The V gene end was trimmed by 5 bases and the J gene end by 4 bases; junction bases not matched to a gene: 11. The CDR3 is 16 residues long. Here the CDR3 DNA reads TGTGCCAGCAGTCCAGCCTCGACAGGGTTGAAAAACATTCAGTACTTC. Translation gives CASSPASTGLKNIQYF.

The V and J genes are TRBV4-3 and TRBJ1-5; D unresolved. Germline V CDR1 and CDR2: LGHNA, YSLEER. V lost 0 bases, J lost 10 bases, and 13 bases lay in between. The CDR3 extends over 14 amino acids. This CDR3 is CASSQDKFRVPQHF. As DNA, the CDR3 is TGCGCCAGCAGCCAAGATAAATTCCGGGTACCCCAGCATTTT.

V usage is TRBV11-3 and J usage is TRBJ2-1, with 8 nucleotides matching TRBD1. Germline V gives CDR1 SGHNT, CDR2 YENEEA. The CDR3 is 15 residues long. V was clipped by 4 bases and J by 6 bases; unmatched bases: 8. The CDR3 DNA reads TGTGCCAGCAGCTCCCAGGGGGCTAGTGGCAATGAGCAGTTCTTC. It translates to CASSSQGASGNEQFF.

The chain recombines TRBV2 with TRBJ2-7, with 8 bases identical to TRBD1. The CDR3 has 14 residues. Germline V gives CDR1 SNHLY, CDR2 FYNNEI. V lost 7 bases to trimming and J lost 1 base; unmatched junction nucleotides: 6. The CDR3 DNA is TGTGCCAGCATCCGGGACAGGTTGTCCTACGAGCAGTACTTC. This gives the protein CASIRDRLSYEQYF.

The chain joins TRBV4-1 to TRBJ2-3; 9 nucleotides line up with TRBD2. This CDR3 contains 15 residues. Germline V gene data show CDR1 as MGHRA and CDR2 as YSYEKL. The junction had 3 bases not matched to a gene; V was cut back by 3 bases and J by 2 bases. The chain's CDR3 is CASSQTSGLTDTQYF. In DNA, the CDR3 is TGCGCCAGCAGCCAGACTAGCGGACTCACAGATACGCAGTATTTT.

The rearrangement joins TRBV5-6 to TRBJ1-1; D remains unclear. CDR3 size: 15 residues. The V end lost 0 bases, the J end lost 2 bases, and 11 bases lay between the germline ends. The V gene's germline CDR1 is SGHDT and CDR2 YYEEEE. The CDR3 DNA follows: TGTGCCAGCAGCTTGGGAGTGTTAGCTAACACTGAAGCTTTCTTT. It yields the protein CASSLGVLANTEAFF.

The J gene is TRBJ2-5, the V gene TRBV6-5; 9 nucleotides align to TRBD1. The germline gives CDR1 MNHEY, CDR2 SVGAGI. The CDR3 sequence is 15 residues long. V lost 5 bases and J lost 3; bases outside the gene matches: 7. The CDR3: CASSKSGTGKETQYF. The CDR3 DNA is TGTGCCAGCAGTAAGTCCGGGACAGGGAAAGAGACCCAGTACTTC.

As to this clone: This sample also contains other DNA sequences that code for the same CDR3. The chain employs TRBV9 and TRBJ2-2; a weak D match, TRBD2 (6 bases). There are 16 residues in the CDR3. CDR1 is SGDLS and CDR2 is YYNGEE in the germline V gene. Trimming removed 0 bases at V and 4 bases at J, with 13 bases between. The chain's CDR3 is CASSVGPGDFTGELFF. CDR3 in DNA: TGTGCCAGCAGCGTAGGTCCGGGGGACTTCACCGGGGAGCTGTTTTTT. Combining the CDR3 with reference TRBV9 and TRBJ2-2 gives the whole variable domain DSGVTQTPKHLITATGQRVTLRCSPRSGDLSVYWYQQSLDQGLQFLIQYYNGEERAKGNILERFSAQQFPDLHSELNLSSLELGDSALYFCASSVGPGDFTGELFFGEGSRLTVL.

CDR3 coding DNA: TGTGCCAGCAGTTTAAATCTAGATACGCAGTATTTT. It specifies CASSLNLDTQYF. The chain is built from TRBV28 and TRBJ2-3, with D unresolved. Germline loops: CDR1 MDHEN, CDR2 SYDVKM. Trimming left V 2 bases short and J 5 bases short, with 5 bases between. The CDR3 covers 12 residues. The complete variable domain, with remaining parts taken from reference TRBV28 and TRBJ2-3, reads DVKVTQSSRYLVKRTGEKVFLECVQDMDHENMFWYRQDPGLGLRLIYFSYDVKMKEKGDIPEGYSVSREKKERFSLILESASTNQTSMYLCASSLNLDTQYFGPGTRLTVL.

This CDR3 is CASSLTGHSNYGYTF. The DNA of the CDR3 is TGTGCCAGCAGTTTAACTGGGCACTCTAACTATGGCTACACCTTC. The rearrangement joins TRBV27 to TRBJ1-2; D gene unclear. Looked up from germline, CDR1 is MNHEY and CDR2 is SMNVEV (reference sequence). V was clipped by 2 bases and J by 0 bases, with 10 bases between them. The CDR3 loop spans 15 amino acids.

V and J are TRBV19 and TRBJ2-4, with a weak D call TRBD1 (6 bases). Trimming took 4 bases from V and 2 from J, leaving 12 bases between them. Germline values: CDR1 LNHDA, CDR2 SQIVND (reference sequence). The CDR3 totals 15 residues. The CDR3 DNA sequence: TGTGCCAGTAGTAGGGACAACCGTTCCAAAAACATTCAGTACTTC. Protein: CASSRDNRSKNIQYF.

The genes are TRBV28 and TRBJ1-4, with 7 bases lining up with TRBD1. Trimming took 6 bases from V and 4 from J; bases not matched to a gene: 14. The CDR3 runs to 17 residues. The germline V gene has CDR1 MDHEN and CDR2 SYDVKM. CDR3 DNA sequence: TGTGCCAGCAGACCCGACAGGGCTCAACCCCTTAATGAAAAACTGTTTTTT. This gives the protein CASRPDRAQPLNEKLFF.

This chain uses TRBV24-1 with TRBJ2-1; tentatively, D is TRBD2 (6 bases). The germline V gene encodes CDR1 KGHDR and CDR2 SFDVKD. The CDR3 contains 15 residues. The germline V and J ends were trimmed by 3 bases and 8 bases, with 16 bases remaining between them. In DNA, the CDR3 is TGTGCCACCAGTGATAGACTAGAACGGGTGCATGAGCAGTTCTTC. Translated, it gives CATSDRLERVHEQFF.

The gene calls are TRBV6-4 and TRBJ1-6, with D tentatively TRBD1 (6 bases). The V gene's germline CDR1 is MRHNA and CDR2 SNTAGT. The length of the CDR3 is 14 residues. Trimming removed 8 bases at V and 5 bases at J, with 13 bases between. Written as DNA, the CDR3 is TGTGCCAGCCGGGGGGCAGGAGATAATTCACCCCTCCACTTT. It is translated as CASRGAGDNSPLHF.

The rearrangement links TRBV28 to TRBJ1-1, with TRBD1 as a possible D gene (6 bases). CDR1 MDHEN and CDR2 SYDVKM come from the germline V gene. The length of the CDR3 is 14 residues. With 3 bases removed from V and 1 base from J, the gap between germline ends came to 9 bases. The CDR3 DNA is TGTGCCAGCAGTTTGGGGACACCGAACACTGAAGCTTTCTTT. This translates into CASSLGTPNTEAFF.

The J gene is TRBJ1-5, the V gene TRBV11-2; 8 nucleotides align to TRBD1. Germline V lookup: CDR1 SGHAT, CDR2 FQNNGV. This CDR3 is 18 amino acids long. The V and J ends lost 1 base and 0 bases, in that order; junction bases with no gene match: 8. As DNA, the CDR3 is TGTGCCAGCAGCTTAGGGCAGGGGGCGCGTTCTAGCAATCAGCCCCAGCATTTT. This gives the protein CASSLGQGARSSNQPQHF.

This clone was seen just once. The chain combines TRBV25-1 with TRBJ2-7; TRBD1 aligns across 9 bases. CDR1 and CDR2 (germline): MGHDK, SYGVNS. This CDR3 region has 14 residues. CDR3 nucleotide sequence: TGTGCTACTACGACAGGGGGGGACTCCTACGAGCAGTACTTC. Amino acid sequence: CATTTGGDSYEQYF.